This is a list of T cell receptor beta chains from one sample in a study of Graves' ophthalmopathy and Graves' hyperthyroidism. TCRdb itself ran the multiplex PCR reads through MiXCR, one entry per CDR3 protein. The repertoire holds about 160,000 distinct CDR3 sequences, with roughly two fifths as singletons. The sample was peripheral blood. The source of these receptors is a middle-aged woman with Graves' ophthalmopathy. Each CDR3 is given without its conserved first and last residue. A row's size may be missing; if present it is once, few, many or a size class.

clone_size: -; v_call: TRBV28; cdr3_aa: ANSAGGTETQY
clone_size: many; v_call: TRBV10-3; cdr3_aa: AISDNDRGLYGYT
clone_size: -; v_call: TRBV6-2/TRBV6-3; cdr3_aa: ASRQTNRGEQY
clone_size: once; v_call: TRBV6-1; cdr3_aa: ARELAGTGEGYT
clone_size: -; v_call: TRBV11-1; cdr3_aa: ASSLRESETQY
clone_size: -; v_call: TRBV30; cdr3_aa: AWNTGHNSPLH
clone_size: -; v_call: TRBV29-1; cdr3_aa: SVWMGCEQY
clone_size: many; v_call: TRBV27; cdr3_aa: ASRLLSSYNSPLH
clone_size: many; v_call: TRBV12-3/TRBV12-4; cdr3_aa: ASSRADRGYGYT
clone_size: many; v_call: TRBV6-5; cdr3_aa: ASSHGGENGYT
clone_size: many; v_call: TRBV19; cdr3_aa: ASSTRTYSGNTIY
clone_size: many; v_call: TRBV12-3/TRBV12-4; cdr3_aa: ASRSTGVRGGYT
clone_size: many; v_call: TRBV28; cdr3_aa: ASRYYSNQPQH
clone_size: -; v_call: TRBV6-5; cdr3_aa: ASSYTTSGQETQY
clone_size: many; v_call: TRBV6-2/TRBV6-3; cdr3_aa: ASSYGWTSNYGYT
clone_size: -; v_call: TRBV12-3/TRBV12-4; cdr3_aa: ASSPGQVYMY
clone_size: -; v_call: TRBV20-1; cdr3_aa: SAVPGTTVYEQY
clone_size: -; v_call: TRBV28; cdr3_aa: ASSSRGNTYEQY
clone_size: many; v_call: TRBV19; cdr3_aa: ASSPFRENDEQY
clone_size: many; v_call: TRBV10-1; cdr3_aa: ASSEGLRGSLGTGELF
clone_size: many; v_call: TRBV6-1; cdr3_aa: ASSVQLAGHTDTQY
clone_size: many; v_call: TRBV20-1; cdr3_aa: SVGDRQETQY
clone_size: once; v_call: TRBV29-1; cdr3_aa: SVEEVPRSGEQY
clone_size: many; v_call: TRBV20-1; cdr3_aa: RTSGTGYGYT